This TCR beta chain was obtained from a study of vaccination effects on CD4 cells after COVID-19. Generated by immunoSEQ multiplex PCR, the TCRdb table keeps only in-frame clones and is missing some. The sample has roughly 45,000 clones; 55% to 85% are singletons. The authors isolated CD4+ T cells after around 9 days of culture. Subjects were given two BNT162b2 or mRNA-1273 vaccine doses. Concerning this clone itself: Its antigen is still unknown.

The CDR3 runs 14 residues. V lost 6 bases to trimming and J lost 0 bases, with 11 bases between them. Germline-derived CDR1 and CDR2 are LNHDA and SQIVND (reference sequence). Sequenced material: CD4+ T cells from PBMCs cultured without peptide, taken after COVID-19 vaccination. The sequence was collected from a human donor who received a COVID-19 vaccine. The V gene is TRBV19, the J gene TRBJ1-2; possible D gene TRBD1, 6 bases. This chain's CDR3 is CASRRQETNYGYTF. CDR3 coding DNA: TGTGCCAGTAGGAGACAGGAGACTAACTATGGCTACACCTTC.